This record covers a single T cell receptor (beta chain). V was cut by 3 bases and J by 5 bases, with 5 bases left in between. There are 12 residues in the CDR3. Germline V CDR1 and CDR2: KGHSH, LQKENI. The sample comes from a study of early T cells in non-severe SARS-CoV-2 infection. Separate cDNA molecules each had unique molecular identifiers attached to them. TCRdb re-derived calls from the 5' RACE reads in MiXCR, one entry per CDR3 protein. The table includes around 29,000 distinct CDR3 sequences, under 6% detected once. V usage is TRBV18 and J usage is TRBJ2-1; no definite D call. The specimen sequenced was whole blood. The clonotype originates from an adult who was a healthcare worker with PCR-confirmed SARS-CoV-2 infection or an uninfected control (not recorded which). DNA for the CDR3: TGTGCCAGCTCACCGGGCAACAATGAGCAGTTCTTC. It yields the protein CASSPGNNEQFF.